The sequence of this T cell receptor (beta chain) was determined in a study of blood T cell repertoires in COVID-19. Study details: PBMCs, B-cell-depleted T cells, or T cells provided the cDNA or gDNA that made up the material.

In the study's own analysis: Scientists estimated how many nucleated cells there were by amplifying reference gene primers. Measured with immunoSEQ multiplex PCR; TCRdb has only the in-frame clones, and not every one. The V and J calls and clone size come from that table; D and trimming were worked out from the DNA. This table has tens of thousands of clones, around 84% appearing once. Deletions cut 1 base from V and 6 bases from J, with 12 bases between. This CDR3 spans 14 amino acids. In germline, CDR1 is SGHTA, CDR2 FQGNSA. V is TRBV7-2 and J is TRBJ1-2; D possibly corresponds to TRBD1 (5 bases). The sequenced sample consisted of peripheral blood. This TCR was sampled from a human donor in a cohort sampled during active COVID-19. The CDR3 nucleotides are TGTGCCAGCAGCTTAGGACAGTCGTATCATGGCTACACCTTC. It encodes CASSLGQSYHGYTF.